These 29 T cell receptor beta chains originate from one sample sequenced in a study of cytomegalovirus exposure and HLA in healthy donors. With 60 Vbeta and 13 Jbeta primers, the PCR was carried out. Sequenced by immunoSEQ multiplex PCR; TCRdb stores in-frame clones only, minus some. The sample has about 94,000 clones, 70% to 85% seen once. Sequencing was carried out using PBMCs. Receptors were obtained from a human donor in good health.

V is TRBV7-9 and J is TRBJ1-2; perhaps TRBD1 as D (6 bases). CDR3 length: 14 residues. In germline, CDR1 is SEHNR, CDR2 FQNEAQ (reference sequence). The V and J ends lost 5 bases and 6 bases respectively, with 16 bases between them. CDR3 sequence (DNA): TGTGCCAGCAGCCCCCCCGGGACACAGAATGGCTACACCTTC. Translating it yields CASSPPGTQNGYTF.

The V and J genes are TRBV9 and TRBJ2-5; TRBD1 might be the D (7 bases). The CDR3 covers 14 residues. Germline CDR1 SGDLS, CDR2 YYNGEE. V dropped 4 bases and J dropped 5 bases, with 15 bases sitting between them. The CDR3 loop reads CASSSRTGGETQYF. CDR3 nucleotide sequence: TGTGCCAGCAGCTCCCGGACAGGAGGGGAGACCCAGTACTTC.

The V gene is TRBV7-3, the J gene TRBJ2-7; perhaps TRBD2 as D (7 bases). CDR3 length equals 14 residues. V lost 5 bases and J 4 bases, leaving 15 bases between the germline ends. Germline CDR1 SGHTA, CDR2 FQGTGA. This chain's CDR3 is CASSPGGSSYEQYF. The CDR3 DNA reads as TGTGCCAGCAGCCCGGGGGGCAGTTCGTACGAGCAGTACTTC.

The chain combines TRBV6-1 with TRBJ2-4; 7 positions agree with TRBD1. V gave up 4 bases and J gave up 0 bases; unmatched junction bases: 9. Germline CDR1 reads MNHNS; CDR2 reads SASEGT. This CDR3 comprises 17 residues. The CDR3 nucleotides are TGTGCCAGCAGTGCCGGGACAGTAGACCTAGCCAAAAACATTCAGTACTTC. The encoded protein is CASSAGTVDLAKNIQYF.

V usage is TRBV13 and J usage is TRBJ2-1; 8 bases line up with TRBD2. The V gene end was trimmed by 7 bases and the J gene end by 6 bases; junction bases not matched to a gene: 8. This CDR3 has 14 amino acids. Germline V CDR1 and CDR2: PRHDT, FYEKMQ (reference sequence). CDR3 bases: TGTGCCAGCATTAGGGGCGGGAGGCGCAATGAGCAGTTCTTC. Amino acids: CASIRGGRRNEQFF.

The V gene is TRBV7-8, the J gene TRBJ2-7; the match to TRBD2 covers 9 bases. V shed 0 bases, J shed 7 bases, and the junction held 7 bases outside the gene matches. There are 15 residues in the CDR3. Germline V CDR1 and CDR2: SGHVS, FQNEAQ. The CDR3 here is CASSLAAAGGREQYF. CDR3 coding DNA: TGTGCCAGCAGCTTAGCGGCGGCGGGGGGGCGGGAGCAGTACTTC.

The chain combines TRBV6-5 with TRBJ1-2; 8 nucleotides align to TRBD1. With 7 bases clipped from V and 6 bases from J, the junction kept 10 bases outside the gene matches. This CDR3 is 14 amino acids long. Germline CDR1 and CDR2: MNHEY and SVGAGI. The CDR3 loop is CASNPRQGLNGYTF. CDR3 sequence (DNA): TGTGCCAGCAACCCCAGACAGGGGTTGAATGGCTACACCTTC.

CDR3 region: CASSSRTASSYEQYF. CDR3 DNA sequence: TGTGCCAGCAGCTCCCGGACAGCAAGCTCCTACGAGCAGTACTTC. The chain has TRBV7-2 and TRBJ2-7; the D gene is possibly TRBD1 (6 bases). The CDR3 has 15 amino acids. CDR1 and CDR2 from the germline V gene are SGHTA and FQGNSA. V lost 4 bases, J lost 0 bases, and 13 bases lay in between. Combining the CDR3 with reference TRBV7-2 and TRBJ2-7 gives the whole variable domain GAGVSQSPSNKVTEKGKDVELRCDPISGHTALYWYRQSLGQGLEFLIYFQGNSAPDKSGLPSDRFSAERTGGSVSTLTIQRTQQEDSAVYLCASSSRTASSYEQYFGPGTRLTVT.

This chain links TRBV29-1 with TRBJ2-2; D is uncertain. This CDR3 is built from 14 residues. The germline V and J ends were trimmed by 4 bases and 0 bases, with 9 bases remaining between them. The germline gives CDR1 SQVTM, CDR2 ANQGSEA. Written as DNA, the CDR3 is TGCAGCGTTGTCGGTCCTACGAACACCGGGGAGCTGTTTTTT. Amino acids: CSVVGPTNTGELFF.

The gene calls are TRBV4-3 and TRBJ1-3; D is unresolved. The CDR3 extends over 16 amino acids. Germline lookup yields CDR1 LGHNA and CDR2 YSLEER. The V end was cut by 0 bases, the J end by 0 bases, with 9 bases between. This CDR3 is CASSQDSVSSGNTIYF. As DNA, the CDR3 is TGCGCCAGCAGCCAAGATTCGGTATCCTCTGGAAACACCATATATTTT.

The chain has TRBV5-1 and TRBJ2-7; 12 positions agree with TRBD2. The CDR3 contains 15 residues. Germline assignment: CDR1 SGHRS and CDR2 YFSETQ. V was clipped by 0 bases and J by 5 bases; unmatched bases: 3. DNA for the CDR3: TGCGCCAGCAGCTTGGGACTAGCGGGAGTCCACGAGCAGTACTTC. Translated: CASSLGLAGVHEQYF.

The chain couples TRBV11-2 to TRBJ2-7; TRBD2 matches at 10 bases. The V and J ends lost 0 bases and 6 bases, in that order; junction bases with no gene match: 8. CDR1 is SGHAT and CDR2 is FQNNGV in the germline V gene. This CDR3 contains 16 residues. The DNA for the CDR3 is TGTGCCAGCAGCTTAGAGGGCCTAGCGGGAGCTACCGAGCAGTACTTC. It encodes CASSLEGLAGATEQYF. Drawing the rest from reference TRBV11-2 and TRBJ2-7, the complete variable domain is EAGVAQSPRYKIIEKRQSVAFWCNPISGHATLYWYQQILGQGPKLLIQFQNNGVVDDSQLPKDRFSAERLKGVDSTLKIQPAKLEDSAVYLCASSLEGLAGATEQYFGPGTRLTVT.

The J gene is TRBJ1-3, the V gene TRBV5-3, with 7 bases lining up with TRBD1. TRBV5-3 is recorded as an ORF, its role being uncertain. The CDR3 consists of 13 residues. Germline trimming cut 4 bases from V and 4 bases from J; bases unmatched to any gene: 2. The CDR3 DNA reads as TGTGCCAGAAGCAGGGGGCCAGGAAACACCATATATTTT. Translating gives CARSRGPGNTIYF.

The rearrangement links TRBV7-2 to TRBJ2-5; 14 nucleotides match TRBD2. CDR1 and CDR2 (germline): SGHTA, FQGNSA. This CDR3 contains 16 residues. V shed 7 bases, J shed 4 bases, and the junction held 8 bases outside the gene matches. CDR3 DNA: TGTGCCAGCACTCCCTCCGGACTAGCGGGGGGAGAGACCCAGTACTTC. This gives the protein CASTPSGLAGGETQYF.

This rearrangement joins TRBV5-4 to TRBJ2-1, with TRBD2 matching over 8 bases. The CDR3 is 15 amino acids. V was clipped by 5 bases and J by 7 bases; unmatched bases: 11. Germline V gives CDR1 SGHNT, CDR2 YYREEE (reference sequence). CDR3 residues: CASSPLREGRNEQFF. CDR3 nucleotides: TGTGCCAGCAGTCCCCTTCGGGAGGGCAGAAATGAGCAGTTCTTC.

V gene TRBV27 combines with J gene TRBJ2-3; possible D gene TRBD2, 5 bases. Germline CDR1 MNHEY, CDR2 SMNVEV (reference sequence). The CDR3 contains 13 residues. Trimming took 4 bases from V and 6 from J, leaving 11 bases between them. The CDR3 DNA is TGTGCCAGCAGTTCCTCTCGGAGGGATACGCAGTATTTT. Its protein is CASSSSRRDTQYF.

The chain joins TRBV2 to TRBJ2-3, with D maybe TRBD1 (5 bases). Trimming cost V 5 bases and J 2 bases, with 8 bases left between them. The germline CDR1 and CDR2 sequences are SNHLY and FYNNEI. The length of the CDR3 is 13 residues. The CDR3 here is CASSSDITDTQYF. In nucleotides, the CDR3 is TGTGCCAGCAGTTCGGACATCACAGATACGCAGTATTTT.

The table lists this clone with a few counts. The chain combines TRBV7-9 with TRBJ1-3; TRBD1 is a possible D gene (5 bases). Trimming stripped 4 bases from V and 0 bases from J, with 16 bases between. Germline V CDR1 and CDR2: SEHNR, FQNEAQ (reference sequence). This CDR3 contains 17 residues. The CDR3 loop is CASSWDSTTDSGNTIYF. The CDR3 nucleotides are TGTGCCAGCAGCTGGGATTCCACGACAGACTCTGGAAACACCATATATTTT.

V usage is TRBV6-1 and J usage is TRBJ2-3, with 9 positions matching TRBD1. The CDR3 extends over 15 amino acids. Germline loops: CDR1 MNHNS, CDR2 SASEGT. V was clipped by 5 bases and J by 6 bases; unmatched bases: 9. The chain's CDR3 is CASSPNRGRLDTQYF. The CDR3, as DNA: TGTGCCAGCAGTCCAAACAGGGGGCGCTTGGATACGCAGTATTTT.

The chain recombines TRBV6-5 with TRBJ2-2, with 13 bases identical to TRBD2. V shed 6 bases and J 6 bases; nucleotides not matched to a gene: 4. The germline V gene encodes CDR1 MNHEY and CDR2 SVGAGI. This CDR3 is 15 amino acids long. CDR3 bases: TGTGCCAGCAGCCAAGGGACTAGCGGGGCCGGGGAGCTGTTTTTT. Translated, it gives CASSQGTSGAGELFF.

CDR3 loop: CASSARTGGANVLTF. In DNA, the CDR3 is TGTGCCAGCAGCGCCCGGACAGGGGGGGCCAACGTCCTGACTTTC. The chain couples TRBV9 to TRBJ2-6; 8 bases align to TRBD1. In germline, CDR1 is SGDLS, CDR2 YYNGEE. CDR3 length equals 15 residues. V trimming: 3 bases; J trimming: 4 bases; junction bases outside the gene matches: 3.

The chain employs TRBV19 and TRBJ2-3, with D possibly TRBD2 on 6 matching bases. Germline lookup yields CDR1 LNHDA and CDR2 SQIVND (reference sequence). Trimming cost V 6 bases and J 2 bases, with 24 bases left between them. This CDR3 comprises 18 residues. The CDR3 spells CASRWRGPGPLSTDTQYF. In DNA, the CDR3 is TGTGCCAGTAGATGGAGGGGTCCGGGACCTCTATCCACAGATACGCAGTATTTT.

The rearrangement joins TRBV7-2 to TRBJ2-3; no reliable D call. Trimming pared 2 bases from V and 7 bases from J, leaving 4 bases between. The CDR3 has 11 residues. Germline V gene sequence: CDR1 SGHTA, CDR2 FQGNSA. CDR3 DNA sequence: TGTGCCAGCAGCTTACAGAATACGCAGTATTTT. Protein product: CASSLQNTQYF.

The chain couples TRBV19 to TRBJ2-7; TRBD1 agrees at 10 bases. Germline V lookup: CDR1 LNHDA, CDR2 SQIVND (reference sequence). The CDR3 runs to 16 residues. Germline trimming cut 6 bases from V and 4 bases from J; bases unmatched to any gene: 12. CDR3 bases: TGTGCCAGTAGCAGTTCGAGGACAGGGGGGGTTTACGAGCAGTACTTC. It yields the protein CASSSSRTGGVYEQYF. The full variable domain, in which reference TRBV19 and TRBJ2-7 provide the parts outside the CDR3, is DGGITQSPKYLFRKEGQNVTLSCEQNLNHDAMYWYRQDPGQGLRLIYYSQIVNDFQKGDIAEGYSVSREKKESFPLTVTSAQKNPTAFYLCASSSSRTGGVYEQYFGPGTRLTVT.

The sample holds one count of this clone. The chain has TRBV28 and TRBJ2-6; TRBD2 matches 7 bases. V lost 5 bases to trimming and J lost 1 base; unmatched junction nucleotides: 14. Germline V gene data show CDR1 as MDHEN and CDR2 as SYDVKM. This CDR3 has 19 amino acids. In nucleotides, the CDR3 is TGTGCCAGCAGTACACGAGCGGGATTCTCCGCATCTGGGGCCAACGTCCTGACTTTC. Translated, it gives CASSTRAGFSASGANVLTF. Using reference TRBV28 and TRBJ2-6 for the parts outside the CDR3, the full variable domain is DVKVTQSSRYLVKRTGEKVFLECVQDMDHENMFWYRQDPGLGLRLIYFSYDVKMKEKGDIPEGYSVSREKKERFSLILESASTNQTSMYLCASSTRAGFSASGANVLTFGAGSRLTVL.

This chain uses TRBV7-3 with TRBJ2-7, with 9 bases matching TRBD2. The germline V gene encodes CDR1 SGHTA and CDR2 FQGTGA. The CDR3 has 15 residues. J was trimmed by 2 bases and V by 5 bases; bases with no gene match: 7. The CDR3 coding sequence is TGTGCCAGCAGCCTCGGCCTAGCGGGAACCTACGAGCAGTACTTC. Amino acid sequence: CASSLGLAGTYEQYF.

The chain employs TRBV7-2 and TRBJ2-7; TRBD2 agrees at 14 bases. V was pared by 5 bases and J by 1 base, with 13 bases of the junction left unmatched. This CDR3 region has 19 residues. Looked up from germline, CDR1 is SGHTA and CDR2 is FQGNSA. The CDR3 loop reads CASSPQSGTSGSRSYEQYF. Here the CDR3 DNA reads TGTGCCAGCAGCCCCCAGTCCGGGACTAGCGGGAGTCGTTCCTACGAGCAGTACTTC.

The chain is built from TRBV5-1 and TRBJ2-1; 15 bases map to TRBD2. Per the germline V gene, CDR1 is SGHRS and CDR2 is YFSETQ. The trim removed 4 bases at V and 7 bases at J, leaving 6 bases unmatched. The CDR3 runs to 16 residues. CDR3 coding DNA: TGCGCCAGCAGCACCCAGGGACTAGCGGGAGGAAATGAGCAGTTCTTC. Amino acids: CASSTQGLAGGNEQFF.

This rearrangement joins TRBV6-1 to TRBJ2-5; 12 bases align to TRBD2. This CDR3 spans 15 amino acids. V lost 5 bases and J lost 5; bases outside the gene matches: 6. CDR1 is MNHNS, CDR2 SASEGT, per germline. The CDR3 nucleotides read TGTGCCAGCAGTTCGGCTAGCGGGGGGGCGGAGACCCAGTACTTC. Protein sequence: CASSSASGGAETQYF.